The present TCR beta chain was sequenced within a study of T-cell reconstitution after alpha-beta-depleted transplantation in children. Regarding the study as a whole: About two months after transplant, alpha-beta T cells reportedly came from several hundred expanded graft clones.

TCRbeta library construction was performed incorporating unique molecular identifiers. From the PCR reads, TCRdb called clonotypes with MiXCR, one entry per CDR3 protein. The sample carries about 610,000 distinct CDR3 sequences, around 27% recorded once. This clonotype was counted a few times. Antigen: not known. J lost 1 base, V lost 0 bases, and 9 bases had no gene match. Germline V gene lookup returns CDR1 SGHDN and CDR2 FVKESK. The length of the CDR3 is 19 residues. The TCR comes from a boy in the first two years of life with Wiskott-Aldrich syndrome, due to receive a stem cell transplant. The chain has TRBV14 and TRBJ2-1, with 10 bases that match TRBD2. Sequenced here: PBMCs, sampled before TCRalphabeta/CD19-depleted stem cell transplant. The chain's CDR3 is CASSQDSSGRANSYNEQFF. CDR3 DNA sequence: TGTGCCAGCAGCCAAGATTCGAGCGGGAGGGCCAATTCCTACAATGAGCAGTTCTTC.